This T cell receptor (beta chain) was documented in a study of blood T cells in healthy people across ages. All donors came from Russia, were Caucasian and healthy, and spanned ages about 6 to 100. The CDR3 loop spans 15 amino acids. The germline V gene has CDR1 MNHEY and CDR2 SMNVEV (reference sequence). With respect to this clonotype: Its cognate antigen is unknown.

Study-wide results and caveats: Considered underestimates were the diversity estimates obtained from one million T cells.

The use of a sample-barcoded 5' primer and a J-beta primer mix characterized a second PCR of about 6 to 12 cycles. Each CDR3 protein is one row after TCRdb ran MiXCR on the 5' RACE reads. The data contain approximately 770,000 distinct CDR3 sequences, 58% of them singletons. The TCR comes from a man aged 30 to 45 in good health. The sample comprised blood. The chain employs TRBV27 and TRBJ2-4; 10 bases map to TRBD2. The DNA end is a closer match to TRBJ2-7, so the J assignment may be wrong. CDR3 bases: TGTGCCAGCAGCCTAGCGGGAGTAGGTTTCTACGAGCAGTACTTC. It encodes CASSLAGVGFYEQYF.